This passage covers 10 T cell receptor beta chains from one sample sequenced in a study of blood T cell repertoires in COVID-19 (dated by TCRdb to the early 2020s). Libraries were built with the immunoSEQ multiplex PCR assay. In its TCRdb copy, this immuneACCESS table keeps in-frame sequences only and misses some clones. Where compared with another copy, unresolved V genes explain less than half of these, and the others have no known cause. In this sample the table shows 270,000 or so clones, roughly 91% of which occur a single time. Approximately 4.2% of the sample belongs to the ten largest clones. Sample: peripheral blood. All receptors come from a man in his forties with acute or convalescent COVID-19.

The chain couples TRBV2 to TRBJ2-2; D not resolved. This CDR3 comprises 13 residues. The germline CDR1 and CDR2 sequences are SNHLY and FYNNEI. Trimming took 0 bases from V and 7 from J, leaving 6 bases between them. CDR3 sequence: CASSEAGHGELFF. The CDR3 DNA reads TGTGCCAGCAGTGAAGCGGGCCACGGGGAGCTGTTTTTT.

The chain employs TRBV2 and TRBJ1-1, with 11 bases lining up with TRBD1. V shed 5 bases, J shed 10 bases, and the junction held 6 bases outside the gene matches. CDR1 SNHLY and CDR2 FYNNEI come from the germline V gene. The CDR3 extends over 13 amino acids. CDR3 loop: CASSLGQGASAFF. CDR3 nucleotides: TGTGCCAGCAGTCTCGGACAGGGGGCTTCAGCTTTCTTT.

The V gene is TRBV7-2, the J gene TRBJ1-2; unclear D gene. Germline V gives CDR1 SGHTA, CDR2 FQGNSA. V was cut by 1 base and J by 3 bases, with 12 bases left in between. The CDR3 sequence is 15 residues long. Written as DNA, the CDR3 is TGTGCCAGCAGCTTAGGGGCTCCGGGATACTATGGCTACACCTTC. It encodes CASSLGAPGYYGYTF.

V and J are TRBV6-1 and TRBJ2-7; possibly TRBD2 for D (6 bases). Trimming stripped 1 base from V and 0 bases from J, with 10 bases between. The length of the CDR3 is 15 residues. Germline-derived CDR1 and CDR2 are MNHNS and SASEGT. The CDR3 DNA sequence: TGTGCCAGCAGTGAAGAGTACGGGAGCTCCTACGAGCAGTACTTC. Translated: CASSEEYGSSYEQYF.

This clone was seen only once. The chain recombines TRBV19 with TRBJ1-5; TRBD1 agrees at 8 bases. The CDR3 is 15 residues long. With V trimmed by 5 bases and J by 7 bases, 10 bases remained unmatched. Germline V lookup: CDR1 LNHDA, CDR2 SQIVND (reference sequence). CDR3 sequence: CASSPRGQGWQPQHF. The CDR3 coding sequence is TGTGCCAGTAGTCCCCGCGGACAGGGATGGCAGCCCCAGCATTTT.

To note about this clone: This likely stems from a read error, as it lies one base from a far larger clone. The chain couples TRBV7-3 to TRBJ2-7, with D possibly being TRBD1 (5 bases). The CDR3 is made up of 13 amino acids. Trimming took 2 bases from V and 3 from J, leaving 8 bases between them. Germline V lookup: CDR1 SGHTA, CDR2 FQGTGA. CDR3 in DNA: TGTGCCAGCAGCTTAGGCAGGGACTACGAGCAGTACTTC. Its translation: CASSLGRDYEQYF.

This clone was observed once. The chain has TRBV6-2 or TRBV6-3 and TRBJ1-2; D gene ambiguous. CDR1 and CDR2 from the germline V gene are MNHEY and SVGEGT. CDR3 length: 14 residues. V gave up 5 bases and J gave up 0 bases, with 10 bases separating them. CDR3 sequence reads: CASSKARTNYGYTF. CDR3 in DNA: TGTGCCAGCAGTAAAGCCCGTACTAACTATGGCTACACCTTC.

The V gene is TRBV10-3, the J gene TRBJ2-2; D call uncertain. The germline gives CDR1 ENHRY, CDR2 SYGVKD. The CDR3 runs to 13 residues. V lost 4 bases and J lost 6, with 9 bases in between. The CDR3 loop is CAISVDKAGELFF. The CDR3 DNA follows: TGTGCCATCAGTGTCGACAAGGCCGGGGAGCTGTTTTTT.

With respect to this clone: The junction shows a germline mismatch at one end, possibly a read error. This chain uses TRBV11-2 with TRBJ2-7, with TRBD1 identical over 12 bases. Germline V gene sequence: CDR1 SGHAT, CDR2 FQNNGV. The CDR3 is made up of 17 amino acids. CDR3 nucleotide sequence: TGTGCCAGCAGCCTAGACTACGGGACAGGGGGCAGTTACGAGCAGTACTTC. It translates to CASSLDYGTGGSYEQYF.

The rearrangement joins TRBV20-1 to TRBJ2-7, with TRBD1 as a possible D gene (6 bases). V was cut by 7 bases and J by 3 bases, with 10 bases left in between. CDR3 length: 11 residues. Germline assignment: CDR1 DFQATT and CDR2 SNEGSKA (reference sequence). CDR3 loop: CSVVRGYEQYF. The CDR3 DNA follows: TGCAGTGTGGTCAGGGGCTACGAGCAGTACTTC.